This T cell receptor beta chain appears in the sequencing data of a study of glioma-infiltrating T cells after dendritic cell vaccination. Study information: Patients had newly diagnosed or recurrent glioblastoma and received dendritic cell vaccines. Patients received three intradermal dendritic cell vaccine injections at biweekly intervals.

Amplification used 60 V beta primers and 13 J beta primers. Using immunoSEQ multiplex PCR, the repertoire was profiled, and TCRdb retains in-frame clones only, with some absent. The table includes 60,000 to 70,000 clones, 82% detected once. Patients had residual fresh-frozen tumor tissue and more than two years of survival data. Per germline, CDR1 SGDLS and CDR2 YYNGEE. The germline V and J ends were trimmed by 0 bases and 8 bases, with 3 bases remaining between them. The CDR3 has 12 residues. The sequences come from blood, collected before dendritic cell vaccination. The chain recombines TRBV9 with TRBJ1-6; no clear D. This receptor was identified in a human donor with glioblastoma. This CDR3 reads CASSVEHSPLHF. CDR3 DNA sequence: TGTGCCAGCAGCGTAGAGCATTCACCCCTCCACTTT. Filled out from reference TRBV9 and TRBJ1-6, the complete variable domain reads DSGVTQTPKHLITATGQRVTLRCSPRSGDLSVYWYQQSLDQGLQFLIQYYNGEERAKGNILERFSAQQFPDLHSELNLSSLELGDSALYFCASSVEHSPLHFGNGTRLTVT.